This is a list of T cell receptor beta chains from one sample in a study of monozygotic twins with inflammatory bowel disease. One entry per CDR3 protein, without DNA, is what TCRdb gives after re-calling the 5' RACE reads. This sample contains approximately 200,000 distinct CDR3 sequences. Input material: blood. All receptors come from a human donor with ulcerative colitis or Crohn's disease, or a healthy co-twin of an affected twin (not recorded which). CDR3s include the opening cysteine and the closing phenylalanine or tryptophan.

TRBV19	TRBJ2-4	CASSIGPFEGNIQYF
TRBV12-3/TRBV12-4	TRBJ1-4	CASGVWSHLDEKLFF
TRBV5-4	TRBJ2-1	CASSLRVMGNEQFF
TRBV6-5	TRBJ1-6	CASSYSATGGSPLHF
TRBV20-1	TRBJ2-5	CSARNFQETQYF
TRBV20-1	TRBJ2-4	CSARPTDRDKNIQYF
TRBV20-1	TRBJ1-5	CSVSNSLGPNQPQHF
TRBV18	TRBJ1-1	CASSFLGAAEAFF
TRBV6-1	TRBJ1-1	CASSDGTGGLNTEAFF
TRBV5-1	TRBJ1-1	CASSLALMGGASAEAFF
TRBV5-1	TRBJ2-2	CASIGQVDTGELFF
TRBV7-9	TRBJ2-7	CASSRTGTGNEQYF
TRBV3-1	TRBJ1-2	CASSQETGPNTF
TRBV6-1	TRBJ1-2	CASSVEGNYGYTF
TRBV13	TRBJ1-2	CASSTNQGADGYTF
TRBV3-1	TRBJ1-1	CASRPGVLQGEAFF
TRBV20-1	TRBJ1-4	CSARVRRGEKLFF
TRBV7-2	TRBJ1-1	CASSFSPGAMNTEAFF
TRBV20-1	TRBJ2-3	CSLLGTSGYTQYF
TRBV5-1	TRBJ1-1	CASSPRGQTEAFF
TRBV6-1	TRBJ1-5	CAVHGARNQPQHF
TRBV6-5	TRBJ2-7	CASSDSRRSYEQYF
TRBV20-1	TRBJ2-5	CSAEQVETQYF
TRBV29-1	TRBJ2-7	CSVGRFPEQYF
TRBV7-9	TRBJ1-1	CASSTDRDGNTEAFF
TRBV5-8	TRBJ2-1	CASGPRSYNEQFF
TRBV5-1	TRBJ1-1	CASSDARNTEAFF
TRBV20-1	TRBJ1-2	CSADPSGLSHGYTF
TRBV4-1	TRBJ2-7	CASSQEKGPSSYEQYF